Each of the 26 T cell receptor beta chains below was sequenced from the same sample in a study of cytomegalovirus exposure and HLA in healthy donors. This PCR relied on a set of 60 Vbeta primers and 13 Jbeta primers. Method: immunoSEQ multiplex PCR; TCRdb's copy keeps in-frame clones and lacks some. The table for this sample gives about 140,000 clones. The sample comprised PBMCs. The source is a woman under 30 in good health and CMV-seronegative.

The chain joins TRBV5-1 to TRBJ1-1; D is undetermined. This CDR3 has 13 amino acids. In germline, CDR1 is SGHRS, CDR2 YFSETQ. V gave up 5 bases and J gave up 4 bases, with 12 bases separating them. This CDR3 reads CASSSPGSTEAFF. The CDR3 DNA reads as TGCGCCAGCAGTTCGCCAGGCAGCACTGAAGCTTTCTTT.

The rearrangement links TRBV14 to TRBJ2-7; 7 bases map to TRBD2. J gave up 0 bases and V 1 base, and 3 bases lay outside the gene matches. This CDR3 has 15 residues. Germline CDR1 reads SGHDN; CDR2 reads FVKESK. The CDR3 DNA is TGTGCCAGCAGCCAAGGACTAGCCGGCTCCTACGAGCAGTACTTC. This encodes CASSQGLAGSYEQYF.

This chain joins TRBV11-3 and TRBJ2-5; D unclear. This CDR3 comprises 14 residues. V was clipped by 1 base and J by 2 bases, with 8 bases between them. Germline V gene sequence: CDR1 SGHNT, CDR2 YENEEA. The CDR3 loop is CASSLGADQETQYF. CDR3 DNA: TGTGCCAGCAGCTTAGGAGCCGATCAAGAGACCCAGTACTTC.

The rearrangement uses TRBV5-6 and TRBJ1-2; D gene ambiguous. From germline, CDR1 is SGHDT and CDR2 YYEEEE. V was cut by 0 bases and J by 2 bases, with 11 bases left in between. The CDR3 sequence is 15 residues long. CDR3 DNA: TGTGCCAGCAGCTTGGGAGCGGGCGCCAACTATGGCTACACCTTC. Its translation is CASSLGAGANYGYTF.

The V and J genes are TRBV7-9 and TRBJ2-3; 15 nucleotides line up with TRBD2. The CDR3 contains 17 residues. The germline V gene has CDR1 SEHNR and CDR2 FQNEAQ (reference sequence). The junction had 3 bases not matched to a gene; V was cut back by 5 bases and J by 0 bases. This CDR3 reads CASSPGLAGGSTDTQYF. The CDR3 DNA is TGTGCCAGCAGCCCCGGACTAGCGGGAGGGAGCACAGATACGCAGTATTTT.

The chain combines TRBV11-3 with TRBJ2-3, with 7 bases fitting TRBD2. Germline lookup yields CDR1 SGHNT and CDR2 YENEEA. The J segment lost 2 bases and the V segment lost 0 bases, leaving 8 bases of the junction unmatched. The CDR3 spans 17 residues. The CDR3, as DNA: TGTGCCAGCAGCTTAGAGCTAGCGGCGTCCATCACAGATACGCAGTATTTT. Translating gives CASSLELAASITDTQYF.

The V call is TRBV28, the J call TRBJ1-2, with D perhaps matching TRBD1 (5 bases). The CDR3 is 17 residues long. V was pared by 7 bases and J by 5 bases, with 26 bases between. CDR1 is MDHEN, CDR2 SYDVKM, per germline. CDR3 bases: TGTGCCAGCACCCTCGGCGGGACCACCTACCAGCGGTATGGCTACACCTTC. Translation: CASTLGGTTYQRYGYTF.

V gene TRBV19 combines with J gene TRBJ1-1, with a tentative D call TRBD1 (5 bases). Germline V gene sequence: CDR1 LNHDA, CDR2 SQIVND (reference sequence). V lost 5 bases to trimming and J lost 4 bases, with 17 bases between them. The CDR3 runs 15 residues. The CDR3 region is CASSHPWGGSTEAFF. The CDR3 region has the DNA TGTGCCAGTAGTCACCCTTGGGGGGGATCCACTGAAGCTTTCTTT.

This chain joins TRBV9 and TRBJ2-5; a possible D gene is TRBD2 (5 bases). This CDR3 contains 14 residues. Germline-derived CDR1 and CDR2 are SGDLS and YYNGEE. Deletions cut 0 bases from V and 9 bases from J, with 15 bases between. The CDR3 sequence is CASSVEEEEGAQYF. CDR3 nucleotides: TGTGCCAGCAGCGTAGAGGAGGAGGAAGGAGCCCAGTACTTC. The full variable domain, with the rest looked up from reference TRBV9 and TRBJ2-5, is DSGVTQTPKHLITATGQRVTLRCSPRSGDLSVYWYQQSLDQGLQFLIQYYNGEERAKGNILERFSAQQFPDLHSELNLSSLELGDSALYFCASSVEEEEGAQYFGPGTRLLVL.

The rearrangement links TRBV6-5 to TRBJ2-3, with D perhaps TRBD2 (5 bases). With 4 bases removed from V and 4 bases from J, the gap between germline ends came to 15 bases. Germline V lookup: CDR1 MNHEY, CDR2 SVGAGI. This CDR3 has 15 residues. CDR3 residues: CASSSWTQRSDTQYF. In DNA form, the CDR3 reads TGTGCCAGCAGTTCCTGGACCCAGCGGTCAGATACGCAGTATTTT.

V gene TRBV5-1 combines with J gene TRBJ2-5, with a weak D call TRBD2 (5 bases). Germline V gene data show CDR1 as SGHRS and CDR2 as YFSETQ. The CDR3 is made up of 14 amino acids. Trimming shortened V by 4 bases and J by 0 bases, and 10 bases separated the two germline ends. CDR3 residues: CASSDTGNQETQYF. The CDR3, as DNA: TGCGCCAGCAGCGATACCGGGAACCAAGAGACCCAGTACTTC.

The chain recombines TRBV5-4 with TRBJ1-1; 7 bases are shared with TRBD1. Trimming took 0 bases from V and 5 from J; bases not matched to a gene: 4. The V gene's germline CDR1 is SGHNT and CDR2 YYREEE (reference sequence). The CDR3 contains 14 residues. This chain's CDR3 is CASSLERGPTEAFF. The CDR3 DNA sequence: TGTGCCAGCAGCTTGGAGAGGGGGCCAACTGAAGCTTTCTTT.

V is TRBV10-2 and J is TRBJ1-1; maybe TRBD1 (5 bases). Germline lookup yields CDR1 WSHSY and CDR2 SAAADI. The CDR3 contains 13 residues. The V and J ends lost 6 bases and 1 base respectively, with 9 bases between them. Here the CDR3 DNA reads TGCGCCAGCAGCAGGGTTGCGAACACTGAAGCTTTCTTT. It translates to CASSRVANTEAFF.

The gene calls are TRBV30 and TRBJ1-5; D possibly corresponds to TRBD1 (5 bases). V shed 5 bases and J shed 1 base, with 12 bases lying between them. The germline V gene encodes CDR1 GTSNPN and CDR2 SVGIG (reference sequence). The CDR3 runs to 14 residues. The CDR3 loop reads CAWSDSFSNQPQHF. The CDR3 DNA sequence: TGTGCCTGGTCCGACAGCTTCAGCAATCAGCCCCAGCATTTT.

This chain connects TRBV27 to TRBJ1-2; 7 bases map to TRBD1. This CDR3 has 17 residues. J was trimmed by 6 bases and V by 4 bases; bases with no gene match: 17. Germline V gene lookup returns CDR1 MNHEY and CDR2 SMNVEV (reference sequence). DNA for the CDR3: TGTGCCAGCAGTTCCACCCCTACGGGGCAGGGGGTAGATGGCTACACCTTC. It codes for CASSSTPTGQGVDGYTF.

The DNA for the CDR3 is TGTGCCAGCAGCCGACGGGACAGGCCACAAGAGACCCAGTACTTC. It yields the protein CASSRRDRPQETQYF. This sequence joins TRBV7-7 and TRBJ2-5; 8 positions match TRBD1. Germline V lookup: CDR1 SSHAT, CDR2 FNYEAQ (reference sequence). This CDR3 has 15 amino acids. The J segment lost 2 bases and the V segment lost 5 bases, leaving 7 bases of the junction unmatched.

The chain joins TRBV2 to TRBJ2-7; D is unclear. Looked up from germline, CDR1 is SNHLY and CDR2 is FYNNEI. V dropped 9 bases and J dropped 3 bases, with 9 bases sitting between them. The CDR3 consists of 11 residues. Here the CDR3 reads CASTYNYEQYF. The CDR3 bases are TGTGCCAGTACTTATAACTACGAGCAGTACTTC.

The chain links TRBV19 to TRBJ2-3; D might be TRBD2 (6 bases). The length of the CDR3 is 15 residues. Germline CDR1 is LNHDA and CDR2 is SQIVND (reference sequence). Trimming shortened V by 0 bases and J by 8 bases, and 15 bases separated the two germline ends. The chain's CDR3 is CASSIERRGAGTQYF. CDR3 DNA: TGTGCCAGTAGTATAGAGAGGCGGGGCGCAGGTACGCAGTATTTT.

V is TRBV6-1 and J is TRBJ1-1, with a weak D call TRBD1 (5 bases). V was pared by 1 base and J by 5 bases, with 11 bases between. Germline assignment: CDR1 MNHNS and CDR2 SASEGT. The CDR3 runs 14 residues. This CDR3 is CASSEETGGTEAFF. DNA for the CDR3: TGTGCCAGCAGTGAAGAAACAGGTGGGACTGAAGCTTTCTTT.

The chain employs TRBV5-6 and TRBJ2-5; TRBD2 matches 11 bases. The germline gives CDR1 SGHDT, CDR2 YYEEEE. This CDR3 has 15 residues. V trimming: 2 bases; J trimming: 1 base; junction bases outside the gene matches: 1. CDR3 nucleotide sequence: TGTGCCAGCAGCTTACTAGCGGGGGCCCAAGAGACCCAGTACTTC. It translates to CASSLLAGAQETQYF.

Written as DNA, the CDR3 is TGTGCCAGCGAGGGACTAGCGGGAGAGGGGTACTCCTACAATGAGCAGTTCTTC. Translated, it gives CASEGLAGEGYSYNEQFF. The V gene is TRBV5-4, the J gene TRBJ2-1, with 14 bases fitting TRBD2. Per germline, CDR1 SGHNT and CDR2 YYREEE (reference sequence). This CDR3 comprises 18 residues. Trimming cost V 7 bases and J 0 bases; bases outside gene matches: 9.

Details on this clone: The same CDR3 can be traced to other DNA sequences in this sample. The chain joins TRBV5-4 to TRBJ1-2; 7 bases agree with TRBD1. The CDR3 runs to 13 residues. Trimming removed 4 bases from V and 4 bases from J; junction bases left unmatched: 4. Germline CDR1 and CDR2: SGHNT and YYREEE (reference sequence). The CDR3 reads CASSLDRVYGYTF. The CDR3 region has the DNA TGTGCCAGCAGCCTTGACAGGGTCTATGGCTACACCTTC. The full variable domain, in which reference TRBV5-4 and TRBJ1-2 provide the parts outside the CDR3, is ETGVTQSPTHLIKTRGQQVTLRCSSQSGHNTVSWYQQALGQGPQFIFQYYREEENGRGNFPPRFSGLQFPNYSSELNVNALELDDSALYLCASSLDRVYGYTFGSGTRLTVV.

This chain connects TRBV7-3 to TRBJ1-1; tentatively, D is TRBD1 (5 bases). Per germline, CDR1 SGHTA and CDR2 FQGTGA. The ends were cut back, 0 bases at V and 2 bases at J, with 10 bases in the middle. The CDR3 contains 15 residues. The CDR3, as DNA: TGTGCCAGCAGCTTAACCGGGGGGTTAAACACTGAAGCTTTCTTT. Protein: CASSLTGGLNTEAFF.

The chain is built from TRBV7-9 and TRBJ2-7, with D possibly TRBD2 on 5 matching bases. Between the trimmed V and J ends, which lost 2 bases and 4 bases, there was a span of 12 bases. Germline CDR1 and CDR2: SEHNR and FQNEAQ (reference sequence). The CDR3 is made up of 14 amino acids. For the CDR3, the DNA is TGTGCCAGCAGCTTAAACGCGGGTGCGTACGAGCAGTACTTC. Its translation is CASSLNAGAYEQYF.

The CDR3 protein is CASSPGLVYEQYF. The DNA for the CDR3 is TGTGCCAGCAGCCCTGGTTTGGTCTACGAGCAGTACTTC. The chain couples TRBV7-7 to TRBJ2-5; unclear D gene. The closer fit of TRBJ2-7 to the DNA end suggests the J call may be wrong. CDR3 size: 13 residues. CDR1 and CDR2 (germline): SSHAT, FNYEAQ (reference sequence).

This chain links TRBV6-1 with TRBJ2-7; TRBD2 aligns across 8 bases. The V gene's germline CDR1 is MNHNS and CDR2 SASEGT. Unmatched junction bases numbered 10, after V lost 6 bases and J lost 6 bases. The CDR3 is made up of 14 amino acids. CDR3 residues: CASRVGLAGAEQYV. CDR3 DNA sequence: TGTGCCAGCAGGGTAGGGCTAGCGGGCGCCGAGCAGTACGTC.